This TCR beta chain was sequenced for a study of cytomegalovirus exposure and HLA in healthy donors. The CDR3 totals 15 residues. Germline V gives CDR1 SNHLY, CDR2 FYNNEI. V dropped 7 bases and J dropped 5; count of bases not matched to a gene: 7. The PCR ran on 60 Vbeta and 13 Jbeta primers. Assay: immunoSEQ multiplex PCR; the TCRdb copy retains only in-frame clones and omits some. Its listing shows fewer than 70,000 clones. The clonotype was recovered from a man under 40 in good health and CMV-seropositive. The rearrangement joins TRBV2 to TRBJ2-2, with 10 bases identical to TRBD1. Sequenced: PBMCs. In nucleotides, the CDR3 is TGTGCCAGCACGGCGGACAGGGGGGGGACCGGGGAGCTGTTTTTT. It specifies CASTADRGGTGELFF.